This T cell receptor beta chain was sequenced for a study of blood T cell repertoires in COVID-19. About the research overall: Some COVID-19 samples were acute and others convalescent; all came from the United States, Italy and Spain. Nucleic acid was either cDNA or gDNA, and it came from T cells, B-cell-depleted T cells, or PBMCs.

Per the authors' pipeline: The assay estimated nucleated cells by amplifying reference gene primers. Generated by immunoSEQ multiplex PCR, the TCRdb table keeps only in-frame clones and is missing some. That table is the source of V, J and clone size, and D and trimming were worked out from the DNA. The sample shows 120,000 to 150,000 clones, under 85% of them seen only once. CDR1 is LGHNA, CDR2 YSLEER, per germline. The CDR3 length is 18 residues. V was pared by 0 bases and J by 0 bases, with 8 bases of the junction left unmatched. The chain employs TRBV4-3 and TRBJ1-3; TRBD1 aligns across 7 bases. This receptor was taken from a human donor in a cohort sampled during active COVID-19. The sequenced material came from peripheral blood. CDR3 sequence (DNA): TGCGCCAGCAGCCAAGATTTATCCGACAGGGTCTCTGGAAACACCATATATTTT. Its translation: CASSQDLSDRVSGNTIYF.